The clone carrying this TCR beta chain showed up just a few times. The antigen is undetermined. TCR beta CDR3 region amplification was performed from RNA transcripts. Carried out on the TCR CDR3, a first-round RT-PCR used the HTBI primer set. TCRdb reprocessed the multiplex PCR reads with MiXCR, giving one entry per CDR3 protein. The sample contains some 760,000 distinct CDR3 sequences, about 14% of which appear only once. The data derive from a study of T cells in Graves' hyperthyroidism and ophthalmopathy. Study-level results: Ophthalmopathy was model-predicted a median around 6.1 months pre-onset.

The CDR3 sequence is 13 residues long. V lost 4 bases and J 14 bases, leaving 20 bases between the germline ends. Sequencing input: blood. This sequence joins TRBV12-3 or TRBV12-4 and TRBJ1-1; maybe TRBD1 (5 bases). The TCR was taken from a young woman with Graves' hyperthyroidism. In DNA form, the CDR3 reads TGTGCCAGCAGTTCGGAATTAGACAGTCCTGCGTTCTTT. It specifies CASSSELDSPAFF.